The present entry profiles one TCR beta chain with its context. What it recognizes is unknown. The study ran its PCR with 60 Vbeta and 13 Jbeta primers. Using immunoSEQ multiplex PCR, the repertoire was profiled, and TCRdb retains in-frame clones only, with some absent. Counted here are some 160,000 clones, 70% to 85% occurring once; the ten biggest clones make up 1.4%. This record comes from a study of cytomegalovirus exposure and HLA in healthy donors. Study-wide points: Several of the most significant clusters appeared linked to common viral pathogens, based on a later analysis. Diagnosis of cytomegalovirus status made by the classifier reportedly showed high specificity and sensitivity. Rarity marked most TCR sequences, yet some public TCRs occurred in many donors.

The J segment lost 0 bases and the V segment lost 11 bases, leaving 4 bases of the junction unmatched. The CDR3 loop spans 12 amino acids. CDR1 and CDR2 from the germline V gene are MNHNS and SASEGT. Material: PBMCs. This receptor was identified in a male donor in good health and CMV-seronegative. The rearrangement joins TRBV6-1 to TRBJ2-7, with 7 positions matching TRBD1. CDR3 sequence: CAGGQDSYEQYF. CDR3 DNA: TGTGCCGGCGGACAGGACTCCTACGAGCAGTACTTC.